This entry features one TCR beta chain sequence. Its antigen is not known. This entry belongs to a study of blood T cells in healthy people across ages. At the level of the study: About one barcoded TCR beta cDNA was captured per two T cells.

Roughly 9.8 milliliters of peripheral blood were drawn from each donor. Points from the study as a whole: Strong correlation linked observed beta diversity and percent naive T cells.

Then a second PCR, running roughly 7 to 12 cycles, was carried out with a sample-barcoded 5' primer and a J-beta primer mix. Each sample yielded at least 2.5 million CDR3-containing paired-end reads. From the 5' RACE reads, TCRdb called clonotypes with MiXCR, one entry per CDR3 protein. The sample records some 1.4 million distinct CDR3 sequences, 35% to 45% being singletons. Germline loops: CDR1 LGHDT, CDR2 YNNKEL (reference sequence). Trimming pared 0 bases from V and 2 bases from J, leaving 14 bases between. The CDR3 length is 17 residues. This TCR derives from a woman in her late teens or twenties in good health. The gene calls are TRBV3-1 and TRBJ1-5; tentatively, D is TRBD1 (5 bases). The source material was blood. The CDR3 bases are TGTGCCAGCAGCCAAGATGGGGCCACCCGAGGCAATCAGCCCCAGCATTTT. Encoded protein: CASSQDGATRGNQPQHF. Combining the CDR3 with reference TRBV3-1 and TRBJ1-5 gives the whole variable domain DTAVSQTPKYLVTQMGNDKSIKCEQNLGHDTMYWYKQDSKKFLKIMFSYNNKELIINETVPNRFSPKSPDKAHLNLHINSLELGDSAVYFCASSQDGATRGNQPQHFGDGTRLSIL.